One sample yielded the 27 T cell receptor beta chains listed below, sequenced in a study of blood T cell repertoires in COVID-19. Produced via immunoSEQ multiplex PCR; TCRdb's table is partial and in-frame only. The sample consists of 190,000 or so clones, around 88% of them appearing once. Sequences were obtained from PBMCs or T cells enriched from blood (not recorded which). Receptors originate from a young woman who had recovered from COVID-19.

The chain joins TRBV5-1 to TRBJ2-1; 7 bases map to TRBD1. The V gene end was trimmed by 1 base and the J gene end by 3 bases; junction bases not matched to a gene: 7. The CDR3 loop spans 16 amino acids. From germline, CDR1 is SGHRS and CDR2 YFSETQ. The CDR3 is CASSLFGTDFYNEQFF. DNA of the CDR3: TGCGCCAGCAGCTTGTTTGGGACAGACTTCTACAATGAGCAGTTCTTC.

The chain has TRBV2 and TRBJ1-5; D is possibly TRBD1 (5 bases). Per the germline V gene, CDR1 is SNHLY and CDR2 is FYNNEI. The V end was cut by 6 bases, the J end by 0 bases, with 12 bases between. This CDR3 contains 15 residues. CDR3 residues: CASRVSGNSNQPQHF. CDR3 nucleotide sequence: TGTGCCAGCAGGGTTTCAGGGAATAGCAATCAGCCCCAGCATTTT. Full variable domain (rest looked up from reference TRBV2 and TRBJ1-5): EPEVTQTPSHQVTQMGQEVILRCVPISNHLYFYWYRQILGQKVEFLVSFYNNEISEKSEIFDDQFSVERPDGSNFTLKIRSTKLEDSAMYFCASRVSGNSNQPQHFGDGTRLSIL.

The chain has TRBV7-9 and TRBJ2-5; 8 nucleotides match TRBD1. The trim removed 1 base at V and 5 bases at J, leaving 3 bases unmatched. Germline CDR1 SEHNR, CDR2 FQNEAQ (reference sequence). The CDR3 spans 14 residues. CDR3 amino acids: CASSLGTGFETQYF. Here the CDR3 DNA reads TGTGCCAGCAGCTTAGGGACAGGGTTTGAGACCCAGTACTTC.

The chain has TRBV5-4 and TRBJ2-1; 10 bases are shared with TRBD2. The CDR3 sequence is 16 residues long. With 4 bases clipped from V and 0 bases from J, the junction kept 4 bases outside the gene matches. In germline, CDR1 is SGHNT, CDR2 YYREEE (reference sequence). The CDR3 DNA is TGTGCCAGCAGCCCTAGCGGGAGTGTCTCCTACAATGAGCAGTTCTTC. Translated, it gives CASSPSGSVSYNEQFF.

This chain connects TRBV27 to TRBJ2-7; 10 bases match TRBD1. From germline, CDR1 is MNHEY and CDR2 SMNVEV (reference sequence). This CDR3 contains 17 residues. The J segment lost 5 bases and the V segment lost 1 base, leaving 11 bases of the junction unmatched. CDR3 bases: TGTGCCAGCAGTTTATTTAGAGTCCGGGACAGGGGACACGAGCAGTACTTC. This encodes CASSLFRVRDRGHEQYF.

This chain links TRBV7-9 with TRBJ1-2; 7 nucleotides match TRBD1. The V and J ends lost 5 bases and 2 bases, in that order; junction bases with no gene match: 5. The CDR3 is 14 amino acids. CDR1 and CDR2 (germline): SEHNR, FQNEAQ (reference sequence). The DNA of the CDR3 is TGTGCCAGCAGCGTTAGGGACAGCAACTATGGCTACACCTTC. Protein product: CASSVRDSNYGYTF.

V is TRBV5-6 and J is TRBJ2-7; 8 nucleotides line up with TRBD1. Per the germline V gene, CDR1 is SGHDT and CDR2 is YYEEEE. The junction had 21 bases not matched to a gene; V was cut back by 4 bases and J by 6 bases. The CDR3 extends over 18 amino acids. The CDR3 coding sequence is TGTGCCAGCAGCGGGGGACAGGTATTTAAAGAGCTACGTGGCGAGCAGTACTTC. It specifies CASSGGQVFKELRGEQYF. Supplemented by reference TRBV5-6 and TRBJ2-7, the full variable domain reads DAGVTQSPTHLIKTRGQQVTLRCSPKSGHDTVSWYQQALGQGPQFIFQYYEEEERQRGNFPDRFSGHQFPNYSSELNVNALLLGDSALYLCASSGGQVFKELRGEQYFGPGTRLTVT.

Worth noting for this clone: A junction boundary mismatches the germline segment, possibly from a read error. The chain links TRBV2 to TRBJ1-2; D gene ambiguous. CDR1 SNHLY and CDR2 FYNNEI come from the germline V gene. The length of the CDR3 is 14 residues. CDR3 amino acids: CASSEESLTGGYTF. The CDR3 DNA reads as TGTGCCAGCAGCGAAGAGTCCTTAACTGGTGGCTACACCTTC. The complete variable domain, with remaining parts taken from reference TRBV2 and TRBJ1-2, reads EPEVTQTPSHQVTQMGQEVILRCVPISNHLYFYWYRQILGQKVEFLVSFYNNEISEKSEIFDDQFSVERPDGSNFTLKIRSTKLEDSAMYFCASSEESLTGGYTFGSGTRLTVV.

In this sample, this clone turned up a few times. The J gene is TRBJ2-7, the V gene TRBV27, with 11 bases aligning to TRBD1. CDR1 is MNHEY, CDR2 SMNVEV, per germline (reference sequence). The CDR3 is 16 residues long. V lost 2 bases and J lost 1; bases outside the gene matches: 4. The CDR3 protein is CASSLLGTGGSYEQYF. The CDR3 nucleotides are TGTGCCAGCAGTTTACTCGGGACAGGGGGTTCCTACGAGCAGTACTTC.

V and J are TRBV5-1 and TRBJ1-6, with 8 nucleotides matching TRBD1. The CDR3 contains 16 residues. Germline V gene data show CDR1 as SGHRS and CDR2 as YFSETQ. The V and J ends lost 0 bases and 5 bases, in that order; junction bases with no gene match: 4. Written as DNA, the CDR3 is TGCGCCAGCAGCTTGGGAGTGACAGGGGATAATTCACCCCTCCACTTT. It is translated as CASSLGVTGDNSPLHF.

This chain connects TRBV7-2 to TRBJ2-1; 7 bases fit TRBD1. Germline CDR1 and CDR2: SGHTA and FQGNSA. With V trimmed by 2 bases and J by 9 bases, 7 bases remained unmatched. The CDR3 length is 14 residues. The CDR3 here is CASSLKKGAFEQFF. The DNA for the CDR3 is TGTGCCAGCAGCTTAAAAAAGGGGGCCTTTGAGCAGTTCTTC.

The chain employs TRBV19 and TRBJ2-1; the D is unclear. V dropped 1 base and J dropped 8 bases, with 6 bases sitting between them. Germline-derived CDR1 and CDR2 are LNHDA and SQIVND (reference sequence). The CDR3 sequence is 12 residues long. This CDR3 is CASSIAGHEQFF. DNA for the CDR3: TGTGCCAGTAGTATAGCAGGCCATGAGCAGTTCTTC.

The chain couples TRBV14 to TRBJ2-2; 7 nucleotides agree with TRBD2. CDR1 is SGHDN and CDR2 is FVKESK in the germline V gene. V dropped 3 bases and J dropped 7; count of bases not matched to a gene: 5. The CDR3 runs 14 residues. CDR3 amino acids: CASSQGRAGGELFF. The CDR3 nucleotides are TGTGCCAGCAGCCAGGGGAGGGCCGGCGGGGAGCTGTTTTTT.

The chain links TRBV28 to TRBJ2-7; no definite D call. The V gene's germline CDR1 is MDHEN and CDR2 SYDVKM. The CDR3 is made up of 12 amino acids. V was cut by 1 base and J by 6 bases, with 7 bases left in between. The CDR3 DNA reads as TGTGCCAGCAGTTTATTCTCCCTCGAGCAGTACTTC. Protein product: CASSLFSLEQYF.

V gene TRBV4-1 combines with J gene TRBJ2-7, with 7 nucleotides matching TRBD1. V was pared by 3 bases and J by 2 bases, with 4 bases of the junction left unmatched. Germline V gene data show CDR1 as MGHRA and CDR2 as YSYEKL. CDR3 length equals 14 residues. The CDR3 nucleotides are TGCGCCAGCAGCCAGACAGGGTCAACCTACGAGCAGTACTTC. Translating gives CASSQTGSTYEQYF.

The rearrangement links TRBV6-1 to TRBJ1-6, with TRBD1 matching 7 bases. The germline CDR1 and CDR2 sequences are MNHNS and SASEGT. The CDR3 totals 15 residues. Trimming removed 3 bases from V and 9 bases from J; junction bases left unmatched: 8. The CDR3 bases are TGTGCCAGCAGTGAGGGTTGGCAGGGGGGTTCACCCCTCCACTTT. This gives the protein CASSEGWQGGSPLHF.

The genes are TRBV28 and TRBJ2-2; TRBD2 agrees at 9 bases. Germline assignment: CDR1 MDHEN and CDR2 SYDVKM. V gave up 0 bases and J gave up 5 bases; unmatched junction bases: 10. CDR3 length: 18 amino acids. CDR3 coding DNA: TGTGCCAGCAGTTTATGGGCGGGAGGGAACTCAGGGACCGGGGAGCTGTTTTTT. This gives the protein CASSLWAGGNSGTGELFF.

The rearrangement links TRBV24-1 to TRBJ2-2; 11 bases line up with TRBD1. The CDR3 spans 16 residues. The V segment lost 4 bases and the J segment 6 bases; nucleotides outside the gene matches: 6. The germline V gene encodes CDR1 KGHDR and CDR2 SFDVKD. The CDR3 sequence: CATSENRDRGSGELFF. The CDR3 DNA reads TGTGCCACCAGTGAGAACAGGGACAGGGGGTCCGGGGAGCTGTTTTTT.

The chain carries TRBV9 and TRBJ1-2; 7 bases map to TRBD1. There are 15 residues in the CDR3. Germline values: CDR1 SGDLS, CDR2 YYNGEE. Trimming cost V 4 bases and J 0 bases; bases outside gene matches: 6. This CDR3 is CASSLRQGPNYGYTF. In DNA form, the CDR3 reads TGTGCCAGCAGCCTCCGACAGGGACCTAACTATGGCTACACCTTC.

V is TRBV3-1 (or the pseudogene TRBV3-2) and J is TRBJ2-1; TRBD1 is a possible D gene (5 bases). The CDR3 has 15 residues. Germline CDR1 reads LGHDT; CDR2 reads YNNKEL (reference sequence). V was clipped by 1 base and J by 4 bases, with 11 bases between them. The CDR3 protein is CASSQGGLSYNEQFF. The CDR3 DNA reads as TGTGCCAGCAGCCAAGGGGGCTTATCATACAATGAGCAGTTCTTC.

V usage is TRBV4-1 and J usage is TRBJ2-1, with 10 bases fitting TRBD2. The CDR3 contains 16 residues. The J segment lost 2 bases and the V segment lost 3 bases, leaving 4 bases of the junction unmatched. Germline-derived CDR1 and CDR2 are MGHRA and YSYEKL. The CDR3 coding sequence is TGCGCCAGCAGCCAGGCAAGCGGGAGGGCCTACAATGAGCAGTTCTTC. This gives the protein CASSQASGRAYNEQFF.

The chain has TRBV6-5 and TRBJ1-4; a weak D match, TRBD1 (5 bases). The CDR3 covers 14 residues. Germline assignment: CDR1 MNHEY and CDR2 SVGAGI. The V and J ends lost 5 bases and 3 bases respectively, with 10 bases between them. This CDR3 is CASSLGGANEKLFF. In nucleotides, the CDR3 is TGTGCCAGCAGTCTCGGGGGTGCTAATGAAAAACTGTTTTTT.

The chain is built from TRBV6-5 and TRBJ1-5, with 9 bases aligning to TRBD1. The V segment lost 6 bases and the J segment 11 bases; nucleotides outside the gene matches: 5. The CDR3 extends over 12 amino acids. Germline V gene lookup returns CDR1 MNHEY and CDR2 SVGAGI. The CDR3 nucleotides are TGTGCCAGCAGATGGGACAGGGCGGCCCAGCATTTT. Translating it yields CASRWDRAAQHF.

The chain is built from TRBV19 and TRBJ2-2; D is perhaps TRBD2 (6 bases). The CDR3 is 15 amino acids. Germline V gives CDR1 LNHDA, CDR2 SQIVND (reference sequence). V was cut by 8 bases and J by 4 bases, with 17 bases left in between. The CDR3 bases are TGTGCCAGTCCCGGGGTAGCGGAAAGCACCGGGGAGCTGTTTTTT. Translating gives CASPGVAESTGELFF. Full variable domain (outside the CDR3, taken from reference TRBV19 and TRBJ2-2): DGGITQSPKYLFRKEGQNVTLSCEQNLNHDAMYWYRQDPGQGLRLIYYSQIVNDFQKGDIAEGYSVSREKKESFPLTVTSAQKNPTAFYLCASPGVAESTGELFFGEGSRLTVL.

The genes are TRBV14 and TRBJ1-1; TRBD1 might be the D (5 bases). From germline, CDR1 is SGHDN and CDR2 FVKESK. With 1 base removed from V and 0 bases from J, the gap between germline ends came to 6 bases. The CDR3 has 14 amino acids. The CDR3 DNA sequence: TGTGCCAGCAGCCAAGGGACATTGAACACTGAAGCTTTCTTT. The encoded protein is CASSQGTLNTEAFF.

This clone was picked up one time. The rearrangement links TRBV19 to TRBJ1-1; the D gene is possibly TRBD1 (6 bases). Trimming removed 2 bases at V and 4 bases at J, with 11 bases between. CDR1 and CDR2 from the germline V gene are LNHDA and SQIVND (reference sequence). The CDR3 is made up of 14 amino acids. The CDR3 DNA is TGTGCCAGTAGTATACCAGGGGCGGGCACTGAAGCTTTCTTT. This codes for CASSIPGAGTEAFF.

Ten or more counts support this clone. V is TRBV10-1 and J is TRBJ2-1; D might be TRBD2 (6 bases). V was cut by 10 bases and J by 1 base, with 11 bases left in between. From germline, CDR1 is WNHNN and CDR2 SYGVQD (reference sequence). This CDR3 spans 13 amino acids. CDR3 sequence (DNA): TGCGCCACCTCTCGGGGGTCCTACAATGAGCAGTTCTTC. Its protein product is CATSRGSYNEQFF.